The source of this T cell receptor beta chain is a study of cytomegalovirus exposure and HLA in healthy donors. The study's findings and limits: Most TCR beta V segments were productive about 90% or about 30% of the time in an earlier analysis.

The PCR had 60 Vbeta and 13 Jbeta primers. Assay used: immunoSEQ multiplex PCR; TCRdb lists only in-frame clones, some missing. The sample holds about 170,000 clones, approximately 81% seen once. With respect to this clone: No antigen is known for it.

The CDR3 contains 15 residues. The germline CDR1 and CDR2 sequences are LGHNA and YNFKEQ. V shed 1 base and J shed 5 bases, with 15 bases lying between them. Sequencing used PBMCs. This clonotype originated in a woman aged 50 to 60 in good health and CMV-seronegative. This chain connects TRBV4-2 to TRBJ2-7; D is unclear. DNA of the CDR3: TGTGCCAGCAGCCAAGTGTGGGCCAACTTAGACGAGCAGTACTTC. Translated: CASSQVWANLDEQYF.